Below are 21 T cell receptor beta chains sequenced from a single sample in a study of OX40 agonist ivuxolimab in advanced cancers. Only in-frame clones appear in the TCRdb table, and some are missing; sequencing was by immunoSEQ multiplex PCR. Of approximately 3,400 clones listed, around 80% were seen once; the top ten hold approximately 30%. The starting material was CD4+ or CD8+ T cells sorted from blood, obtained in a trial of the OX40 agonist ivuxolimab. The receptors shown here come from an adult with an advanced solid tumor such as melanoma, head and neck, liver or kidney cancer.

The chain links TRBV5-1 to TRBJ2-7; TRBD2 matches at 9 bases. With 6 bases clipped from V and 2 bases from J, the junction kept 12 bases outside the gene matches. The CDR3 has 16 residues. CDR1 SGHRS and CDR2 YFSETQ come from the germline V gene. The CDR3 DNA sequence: TGCGCCAGCACTAAGGGACTAGCAGGCCGTACCTACGAGCAGTACTTC. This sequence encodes CASTKGLAGRTYEQYF. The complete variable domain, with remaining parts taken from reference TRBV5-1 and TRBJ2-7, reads KAGVTQTPRYLIKTRGQQVTLSCSPISGHRSVSWYQQTPGQGLQFLFEYFSETQRNKGNFPGRFSGRQFSNSRSEMNVSTLELGDSALYLCASTKGLAGRTYEQYFGPGTRLTVT.

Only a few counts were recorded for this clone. The CDR3 loop is CASSERVNTGELFF. The CDR3 DNA reads TGTGCCAGCAGTGAGCGGGTGAACACCGGGGAGCTGTTTTTT. The chain joins TRBV2 to TRBJ2-2; D is perhaps TRBD2 (5 bases). Per germline, CDR1 SNHLY and CDR2 FYNNEI. V lost 3 bases to trimming and J lost 1 base, with 6 bases between them. The CDR3 is made up of 14 amino acids.

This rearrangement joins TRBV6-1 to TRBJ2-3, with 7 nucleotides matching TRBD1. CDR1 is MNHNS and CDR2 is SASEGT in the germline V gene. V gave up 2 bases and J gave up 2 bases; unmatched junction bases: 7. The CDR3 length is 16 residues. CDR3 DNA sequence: TGTGCCAGCAGTGAATACACAGGGGCCATCACAGATACGCAGTATTTT. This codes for CASSEYTGAITDTQYF.

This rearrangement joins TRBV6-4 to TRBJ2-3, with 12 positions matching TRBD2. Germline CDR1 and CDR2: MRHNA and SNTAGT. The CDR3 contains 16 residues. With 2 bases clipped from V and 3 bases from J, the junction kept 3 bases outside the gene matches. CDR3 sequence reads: CASSDTGTSGTDTQYF. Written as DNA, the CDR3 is TGTGCCAGCAGTGACACAGGGACTAGCGGGACAGATACGCAGTATTTT.

CDR3 residues: CASSRTPPGDPQDTQYF. DNA for the CDR3: TGTGCCAGCTCACGAACCCCCCCGGGGGACCCTCAGGATACGCAGTATTTT. The rearrangement links TRBV18 to TRBJ2-3, with D possibly TRBD2 on 6 matching bases. V lost 4 bases and J 6 bases, leaving 23 bases between the germline ends. Germline-derived CDR1 and CDR2 are KGHSH and LQKENI. This CDR3 is 17 amino acids long.

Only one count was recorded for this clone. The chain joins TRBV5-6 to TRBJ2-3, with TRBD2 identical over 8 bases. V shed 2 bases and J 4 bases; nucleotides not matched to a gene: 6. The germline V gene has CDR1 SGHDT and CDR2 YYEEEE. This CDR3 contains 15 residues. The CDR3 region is CASSFPGRAADTQYF. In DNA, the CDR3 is TGTGCCAGCAGCTTCCCCGGGAGGGCCGCAGATACGCAGTATTTT.

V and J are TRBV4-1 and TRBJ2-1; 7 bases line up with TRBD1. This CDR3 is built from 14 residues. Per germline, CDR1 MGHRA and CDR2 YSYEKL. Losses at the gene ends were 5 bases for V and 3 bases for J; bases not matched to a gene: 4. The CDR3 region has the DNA TGCGCCAGCAGCTACCGGGACAGCTACAATGAGCAGTTCTTC. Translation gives CASSYRDSYNEQFF.

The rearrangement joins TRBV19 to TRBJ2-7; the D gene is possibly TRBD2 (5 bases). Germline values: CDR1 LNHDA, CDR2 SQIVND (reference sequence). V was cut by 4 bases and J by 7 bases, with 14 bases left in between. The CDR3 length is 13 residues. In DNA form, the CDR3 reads TGTGCCAGTAGTACCGGCCGGGGTTGGGAGCAGTACTTC. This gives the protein CASSTGRGWEQYF.

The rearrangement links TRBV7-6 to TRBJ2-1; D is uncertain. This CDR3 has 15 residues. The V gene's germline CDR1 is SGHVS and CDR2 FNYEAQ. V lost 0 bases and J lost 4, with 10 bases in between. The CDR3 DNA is TGTGCCAGCAGCTTAGCCCCAGGAGCGTACAATGAGCAGTTCTTC. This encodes CASSLAPGAYNEQFF.

The CDR3 DNA is TGTGCCTGGAGTGTAGCGGGAGGTTACGAGCAGTACTTC. Its translation: CAWSVAGGYEQYF. The chain uses TRBV30 and TRBJ2-7; 9 bases agree with TRBD2. The J segment lost 4 bases and the V segment lost 0 bases, leaving 1 base of the junction unmatched. The V gene's germline CDR1 is GTSNPN and CDR2 SVGIG (reference sequence). The CDR3 spans 13 residues. Based on the CDR3 plus reference TRBV30 and TRBJ2-7, the full variable domain is SQTIHQWPATLVQPVGSPLSLECTVEGTSNPNLYWYRQAAGRGLQLLFYSVGIGQISSEVPQNLSASRPQDRQFILSSKKLLLSDSGFYLCAWSVAGGYEQYFGPGTRLTVT.

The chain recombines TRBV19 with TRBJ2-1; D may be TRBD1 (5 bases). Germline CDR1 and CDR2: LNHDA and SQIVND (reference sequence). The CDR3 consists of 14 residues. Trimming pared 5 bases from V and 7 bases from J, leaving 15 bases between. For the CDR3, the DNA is TGTGCCAGTAGTTCGGCAGGGAACTTGAATGAGCAGTTCTTC. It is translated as CASSSAGNLNEQFF.

CDR3 protein: CASSLEPRSSYEQYF. CDR3 coding DNA: TGTGCCAGCAGCTTAGAACCCAGGAGCTCCTACGAGCAGTACTTC. V is TRBV11-2 and J is TRBJ2-5, with unresolved D. The better agreement between TRBJ2-7 and the DNA end casts doubt on the J call. The CDR3 extends over 15 amino acids. Germline V gene lookup returns CDR1 SGHAT and CDR2 FQNNGV.

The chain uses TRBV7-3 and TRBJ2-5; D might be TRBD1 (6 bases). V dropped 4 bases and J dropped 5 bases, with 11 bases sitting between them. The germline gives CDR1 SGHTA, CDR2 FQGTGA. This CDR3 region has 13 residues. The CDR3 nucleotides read TGTGCCAGCAGCTCAACAGGGTTGGAGACCCAGTACTTC. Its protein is CASSSTGLETQYF.

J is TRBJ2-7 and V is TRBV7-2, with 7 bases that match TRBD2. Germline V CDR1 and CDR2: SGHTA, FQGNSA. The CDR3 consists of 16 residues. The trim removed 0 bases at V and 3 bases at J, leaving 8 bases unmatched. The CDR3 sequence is CASSLATSPLLYEQYF. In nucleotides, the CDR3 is TGTGCCAGCAGCTTAGCGACTAGCCCCTTGCTCTACGAGCAGTACTTC.

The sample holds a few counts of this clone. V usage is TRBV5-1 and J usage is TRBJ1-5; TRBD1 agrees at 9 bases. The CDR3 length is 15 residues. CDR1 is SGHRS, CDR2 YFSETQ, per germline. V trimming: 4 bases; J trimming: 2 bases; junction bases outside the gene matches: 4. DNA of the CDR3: TGCGCCAGCAGCCAAACAGGGGGCCGCAATCAGCCCCAGCATTTT. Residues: CASSQTGGRNQPQHF.

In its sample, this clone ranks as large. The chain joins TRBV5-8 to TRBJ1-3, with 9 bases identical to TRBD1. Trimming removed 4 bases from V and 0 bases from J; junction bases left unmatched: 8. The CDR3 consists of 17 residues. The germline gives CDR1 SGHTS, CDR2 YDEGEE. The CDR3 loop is CASSAGTGPYSGNTIYF. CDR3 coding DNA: TGTGCCAGCAGCGCCGGGACAGGGCCCTACTCTGGAAACACCATATATTTT.

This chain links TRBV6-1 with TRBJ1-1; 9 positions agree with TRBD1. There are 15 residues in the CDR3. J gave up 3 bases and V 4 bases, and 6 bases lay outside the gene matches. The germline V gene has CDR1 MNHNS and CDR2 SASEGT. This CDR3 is CASSAIQGADTEAFF. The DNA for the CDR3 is TGTGCCAGCAGTGCAATACAGGGGGCGGACACTGAAGCTTTCTTT.

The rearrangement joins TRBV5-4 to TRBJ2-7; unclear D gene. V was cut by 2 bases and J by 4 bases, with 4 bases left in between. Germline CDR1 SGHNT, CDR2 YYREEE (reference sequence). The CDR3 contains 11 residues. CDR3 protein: CASSFGYEQYF. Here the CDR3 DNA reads TGTGCCAGCAGCTTTGGGTACGAGCAGTACTTC.

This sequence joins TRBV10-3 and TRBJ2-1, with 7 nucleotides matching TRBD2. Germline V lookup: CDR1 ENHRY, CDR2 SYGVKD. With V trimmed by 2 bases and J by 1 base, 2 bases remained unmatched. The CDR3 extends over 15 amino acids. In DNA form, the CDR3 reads TGTGCCATCAGTGAGGGGGGGGGATCCTACAATGAGCAGTTCTTC. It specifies CAISEGGGSYNEQFF.

CDR3 sequence: CASSPGTGGYEQYF. In DNA form, the CDR3 reads TGTGCCAGTAGTCCCGGGACAGGGGGCTACGAGCAGTACTTC. The chain joins TRBV19 to TRBJ2-7; 11 bases align to TRBD1. CDR1 and CDR2 (germline): LNHDA, SQIVND (reference sequence). The CDR3 extends over 14 amino acids. V shed 5 bases and J 3 bases; nucleotides not matched to a gene: 3.

CDR3 nucleotide sequence: TGTGCTGGCGGGAGGGGCACCGGGGAGCTGTTTTTT. Translation: CAGGRGTGELFF. The rearrangement links TRBV7-9 to TRBJ2-2; 9 bases map to TRBD2. The CDR3 totals 12 residues. Germline loops: CDR1 SEHNR, CDR2 FQNEAQ (reference sequence).